This record looks at one TCR beta chain sequence and its context. Germline lookup yields CDR1 MNHNS and CDR2 SASEGT. The CDR3 sequence is 14 residues long. With 5 bases removed from V and 0 bases from J, the gap between germline ends came to 8 bases. This entry is derived from a study of shared clonotypes between healthy human individuals. An even split of each subset's genomic DNA across several immunoSEQ plates was performed. The protocol was immunoSEQ multiplex PCR, while the TCRdb copy is restricted to in-frame clones and leaves out a portion. This table has 2 million or so clones, roughly 94% appearing once.

The TCR originated in a young man in good health. The rearrangement joins TRBV6-1 to TRBJ2-1; the D is unclear. Sequenced sample: naive CD4+ T cells sorted from blood. Subset noted: CD45RA+ positively selected. CDR3 loop: CASSLKSSYNEQFF. Here the CDR3 DNA reads TGTGCCAGCAGTTTAAAGAGCTCCTACAATGAGCAGTTCTTC.